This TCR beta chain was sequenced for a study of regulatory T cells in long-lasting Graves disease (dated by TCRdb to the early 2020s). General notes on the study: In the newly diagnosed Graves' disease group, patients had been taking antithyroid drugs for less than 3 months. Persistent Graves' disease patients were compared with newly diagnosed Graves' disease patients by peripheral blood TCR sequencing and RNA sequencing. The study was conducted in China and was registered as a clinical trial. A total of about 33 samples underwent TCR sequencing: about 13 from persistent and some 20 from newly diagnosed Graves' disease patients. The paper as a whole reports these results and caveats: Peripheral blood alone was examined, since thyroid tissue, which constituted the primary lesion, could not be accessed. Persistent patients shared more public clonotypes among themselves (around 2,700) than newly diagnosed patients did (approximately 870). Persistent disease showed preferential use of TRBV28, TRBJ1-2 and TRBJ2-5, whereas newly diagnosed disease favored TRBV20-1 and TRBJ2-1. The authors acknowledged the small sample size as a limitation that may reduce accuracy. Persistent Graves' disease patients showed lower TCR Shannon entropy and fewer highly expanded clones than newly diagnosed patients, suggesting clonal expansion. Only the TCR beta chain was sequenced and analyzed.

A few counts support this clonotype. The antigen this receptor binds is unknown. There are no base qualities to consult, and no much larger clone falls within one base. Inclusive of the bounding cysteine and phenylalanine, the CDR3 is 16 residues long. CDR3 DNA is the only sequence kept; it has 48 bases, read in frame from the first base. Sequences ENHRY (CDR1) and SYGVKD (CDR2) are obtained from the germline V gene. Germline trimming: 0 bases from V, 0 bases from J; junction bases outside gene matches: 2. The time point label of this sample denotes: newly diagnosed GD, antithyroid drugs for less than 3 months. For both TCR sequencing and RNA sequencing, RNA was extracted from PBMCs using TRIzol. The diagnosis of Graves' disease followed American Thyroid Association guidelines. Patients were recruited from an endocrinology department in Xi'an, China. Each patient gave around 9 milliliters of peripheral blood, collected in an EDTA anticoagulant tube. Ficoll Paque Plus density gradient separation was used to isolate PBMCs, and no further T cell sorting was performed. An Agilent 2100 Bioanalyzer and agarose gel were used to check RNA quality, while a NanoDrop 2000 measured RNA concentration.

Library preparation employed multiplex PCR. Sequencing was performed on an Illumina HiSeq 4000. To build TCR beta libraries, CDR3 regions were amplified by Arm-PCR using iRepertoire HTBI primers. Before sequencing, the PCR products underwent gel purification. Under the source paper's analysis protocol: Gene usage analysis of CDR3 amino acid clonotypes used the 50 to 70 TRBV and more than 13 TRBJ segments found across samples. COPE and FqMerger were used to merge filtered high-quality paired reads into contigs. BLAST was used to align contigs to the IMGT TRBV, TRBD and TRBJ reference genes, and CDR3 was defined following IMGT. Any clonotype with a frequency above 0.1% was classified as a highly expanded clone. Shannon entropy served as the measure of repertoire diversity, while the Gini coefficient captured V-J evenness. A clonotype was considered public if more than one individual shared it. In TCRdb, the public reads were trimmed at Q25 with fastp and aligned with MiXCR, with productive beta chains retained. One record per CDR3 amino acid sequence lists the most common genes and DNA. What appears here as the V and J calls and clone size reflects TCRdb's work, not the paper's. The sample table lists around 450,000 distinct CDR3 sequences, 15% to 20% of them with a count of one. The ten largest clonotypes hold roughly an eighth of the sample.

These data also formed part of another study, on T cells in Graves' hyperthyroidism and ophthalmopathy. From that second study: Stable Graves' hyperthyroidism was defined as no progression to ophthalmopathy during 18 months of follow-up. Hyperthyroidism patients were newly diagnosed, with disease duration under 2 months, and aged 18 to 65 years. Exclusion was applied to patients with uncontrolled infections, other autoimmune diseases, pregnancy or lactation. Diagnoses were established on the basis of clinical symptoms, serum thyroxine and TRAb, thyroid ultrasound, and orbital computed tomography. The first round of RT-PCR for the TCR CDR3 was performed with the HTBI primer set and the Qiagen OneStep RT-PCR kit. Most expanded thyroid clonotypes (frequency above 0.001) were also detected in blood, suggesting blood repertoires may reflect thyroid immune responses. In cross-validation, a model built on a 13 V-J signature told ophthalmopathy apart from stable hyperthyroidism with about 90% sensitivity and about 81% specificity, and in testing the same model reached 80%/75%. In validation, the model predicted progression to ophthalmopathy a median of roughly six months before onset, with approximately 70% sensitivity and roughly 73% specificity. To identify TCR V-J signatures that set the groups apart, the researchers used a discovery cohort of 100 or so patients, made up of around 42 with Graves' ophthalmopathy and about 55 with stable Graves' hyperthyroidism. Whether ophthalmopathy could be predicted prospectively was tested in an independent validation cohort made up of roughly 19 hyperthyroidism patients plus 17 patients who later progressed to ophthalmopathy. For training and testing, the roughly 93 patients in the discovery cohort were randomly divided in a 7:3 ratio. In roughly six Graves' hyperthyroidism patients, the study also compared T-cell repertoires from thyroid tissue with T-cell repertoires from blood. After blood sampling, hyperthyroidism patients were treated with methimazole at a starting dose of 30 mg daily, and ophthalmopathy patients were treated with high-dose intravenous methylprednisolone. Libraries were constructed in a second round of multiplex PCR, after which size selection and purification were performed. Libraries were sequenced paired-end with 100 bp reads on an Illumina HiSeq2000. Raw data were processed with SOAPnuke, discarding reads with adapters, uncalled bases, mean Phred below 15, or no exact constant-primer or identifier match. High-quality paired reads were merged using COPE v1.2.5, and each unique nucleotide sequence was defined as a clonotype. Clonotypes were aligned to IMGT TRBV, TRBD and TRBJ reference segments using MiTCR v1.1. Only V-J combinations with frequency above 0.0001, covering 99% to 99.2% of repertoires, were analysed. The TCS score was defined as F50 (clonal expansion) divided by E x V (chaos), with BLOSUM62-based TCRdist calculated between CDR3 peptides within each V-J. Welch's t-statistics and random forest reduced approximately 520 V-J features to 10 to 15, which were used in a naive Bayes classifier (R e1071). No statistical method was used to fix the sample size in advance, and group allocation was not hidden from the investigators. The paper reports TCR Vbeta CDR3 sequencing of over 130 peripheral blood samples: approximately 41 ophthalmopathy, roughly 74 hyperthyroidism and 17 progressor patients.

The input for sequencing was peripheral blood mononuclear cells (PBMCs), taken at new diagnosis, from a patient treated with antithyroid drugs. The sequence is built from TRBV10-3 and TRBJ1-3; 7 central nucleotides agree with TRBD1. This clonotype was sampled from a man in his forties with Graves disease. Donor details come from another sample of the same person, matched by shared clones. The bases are TGTGCCATCAGTGAGTCACGGGACAGCTCTGGAAACACCATATATTTT. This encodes CAISESRDSSGNTIYF.